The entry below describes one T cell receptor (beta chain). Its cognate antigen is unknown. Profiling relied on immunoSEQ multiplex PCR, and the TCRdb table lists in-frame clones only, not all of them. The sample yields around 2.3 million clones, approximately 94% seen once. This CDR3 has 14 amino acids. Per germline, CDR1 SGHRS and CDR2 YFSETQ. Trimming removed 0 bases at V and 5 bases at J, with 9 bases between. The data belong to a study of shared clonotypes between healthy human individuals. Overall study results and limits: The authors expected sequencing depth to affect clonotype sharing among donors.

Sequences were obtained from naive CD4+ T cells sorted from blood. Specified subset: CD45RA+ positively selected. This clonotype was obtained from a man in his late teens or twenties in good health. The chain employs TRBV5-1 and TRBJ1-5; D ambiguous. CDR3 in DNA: TGCGCCAGCAGCTTGGGGGTTGGGGATCAGCCCCAGCATTTT. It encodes CASSLGVGDQPQHF. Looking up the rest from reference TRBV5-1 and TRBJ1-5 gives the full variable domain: KAGVTQTPRYLIKTRGQQVTLSCSPISGHRSVSWYQQTPGQGLQFLFEYFSETQRNKGNFPGRFSGRQFSNSRSEMNVSTLELGDSALYLCASSLGVGDQPQHFGDGTRLSIL.